The 4 T cell receptor beta chains below come from one sample, sequenced in a study of blood T cell repertoires in COVID-19. Profiled with immunoSEQ multiplex PCR; TCRdb holds only in-frame clones, not every one. The profile covers around 260,000 clones, with about 80% appearing a single time and over 4% taken by the ten largest. Sequenced: PBMCs or T cells enriched from blood (not recorded which). These TCRs come from a man aged 25 to 40 with acute COVID-19.

This clone was seen once. The CDR3 DNA sequence: TGTGCCAGCAGCGTACGGTCAGTAGCGGGAGTAGGTTACAATGAGCAGTTCTTC. Translated: CASSVRSVAGVGYNEQFF. The chain is built from TRBV9 and TRBJ2-1; TRBD2 matches at 9 bases. J gave up 4 bases and V 1 base, and 12 bases lay outside the gene matches. Germline lookup yields CDR1 SGDLS and CDR2 YYNGEE. This CDR3 is 18 amino acids long.

V is TRBV27 and J is TRBJ2-1; weak D call: TRBD1 (6 bases). The CDR3 has 16 residues. Germline assignment: CDR1 MNHEY and CDR2 SMNVEV (reference sequence). V was clipped by 2 bases and J by 3 bases, with 14 bases between them. The CDR3 region is CASSLAVGANYNEQFF. The CDR3 nucleotides read TGTGCCAGCAGTTTAGCGGTGGGGGCGAACTACAATGAGCAGTTCTTC.

The J gene is TRBJ2-7, the V gene TRBV28; 8 nucleotides line up with TRBD2. CDR3 length: 14 amino acids. Germline values: CDR1 MDHEN, CDR2 SYDVKM. J lost 6 bases, V lost 2 bases, and 6 bases had no gene match. The CDR3 spells CASSLTGGAGEQYV. CDR3 coding DNA: TGTGCCAGCAGTTTAACGGGGGGGGCAGGCGAGCAGTACGTC.

The DNA of the CDR3 is TGTGCCAGCAGTGATTCCGACAGGGGCCGGCACAATGAGCAGTTCTTC. Amino acid sequence: CASSDSDRGRHNEQFF. This chain joins TRBV6-4 and TRBJ2-1, with 8 bases aligning to TRBD1. V was pared by 3 bases and J by 5 bases, with 9 bases of the junction left unmatched. The CDR3 length is 16 residues. Germline V gives CDR1 MRHNA, CDR2 SNTAGT.